The clone carrying this T cell receptor beta chain has just a few counts. Germline lookup yields CDR1 MGHRA and CDR2 YSYEKL. The CDR3 totals 16 residues. Trimming left V 0 bases short and J 3 bases short, with 14 bases between. The data belong to a study of patients and donors after allogeneic stem cell transplantation. TCRdb redid the calling of the RT-PCR reads with MiXCR, one entry per CDR3 protein. The data hold hundreds of thousands of distinct CDR3 sequences, with around 15% observed a single time. Sequenced: blood, either unsorted or a sorted T cell fraction (not recorded which). The sequence was collected from a human donor who was either an allogeneic HSCT recipient or a stem cell or donor lymphocyte infusion donor (not recorded which). It is not recorded whose cells these are; they may come from a transplant donor. The V and J genes are TRBV4-1 and TRBJ2-5; D is perhaps TRBD1 (6 bases). The CDR3 DNA reads as TGCGCCAGCAGCCAAGAAAGGCAGGGGCCTGAAGAGACCCAGTACTTC. Residues: CASSQERQGPEETQYF.